The source of this TCR beta chain is a study of immune heterogeneity within non-small cell lung tumors. CDR3 length: 15 residues. Germline V CDR1 and CDR2: GTSNPN, SVGIG (reference sequence). The ends were cut back, 0 bases at V and 4 bases at J, with 13 bases in the middle. Amplification of TCR beta CDR3 was performed by multiplex PCR with 32 V and 13 J primers. From the multiplex PCR reads, TCRdb called clonotypes with MiXCR, one entry per CDR3 protein. Among some 21,000 distinct CDR3 sequences listed, 28% were seen once. The starting template was genomic DNA from bulk tumor, roughly 610 ng per sample. Far-apart biopsies, several per primary tumor, were taken during surgery. It was patients with untreated, newly diagnosed non-small cell lung cancer who underwent curative surgery.

Source material: lung tumor tissue. The origin of this receptor is a man in his forties with non-small cell lung cancer. This chain links TRBV30 with TRBJ1-3; tentative D call: TRBD1 (6 bases). The chain's CDR3 is CAWSVLGQLGNTIYF. DNA of the CDR3: TGTGCCTGGAGTGTACTCGGACAGTTGGGAAACACCATATATTTT.